One sample yielded the 8 T cell receptor beta chains listed below, sequenced in a study of T cells in Graves' hyperthyroidism and ophthalmopathy. Amplified TCR beta CDR3 regions derived from RNA transcripts. RT-PCR in the first round (using the HTBI primer set) targeted the TCR CDR3. TCRdb passed the multiplex PCR reads through MiXCR, listing each CDR3 protein once. The table lists under 350,000 distinct CDR3 sequences, approximately 14% of them singletons. The specimen sequenced was blood. All receptors come from a woman in her forties with Graves' ophthalmopathy.

This clonotype appeared a few times. This chain connects TRBV18 to TRBJ1-3, with 7 nucleotides matching TRBD1. The ends lost 5 bases at V and 1 base at J; junction bases unmatched: 8. CDR1 and CDR2 from the germline V gene are KGHSH and LQKENI. The CDR3 runs 16 residues. The CDR3 DNA reads as TGTGCCAGCTCATATTTCGGGACAGCGTCTGGAAACACCATATATTTT. It codes for CASSYFGTASGNTIYF.

In this sample, this clonotype turned up many times. The J gene is TRBJ1-6, the V gene TRBV2; D is perhaps TRBD1 (6 bases). Trimming left V 4 bases short and J 10 bases short, with 11 bases between. Per germline, CDR1 SNHLY and CDR2 FYNNEI. CDR3 length equals 13 residues. The CDR3 region is CASSGGGGSPLHF. CDR3 bases: TGTGCCAGCAGTGGGGGGGGGGGCTCACCCCTCCACTTT. The full variable domain, with the rest looked up from reference TRBV2 and TRBJ1-6, is EPEVTQTPSHQVTQMGQEVILRCVPISNHLYFYWYRQILGQKVEFLVSFYNNEISEKSEIFDDQFSVERPDGSNFTLKIRSTKLEDSAMYFCASSGGGGSPLHFGNGTRLTVT.

This clonotype appeared a few times. V and J are TRBV19 and TRBJ1-1; 9 bases fit TRBD1. The V segment lost 4 bases and the J segment 1 base; nucleotides outside the gene matches: 4. The germline gives CDR1 LNHDA, CDR2 SQIVND (reference sequence). CDR3 length equals 15 residues. CDR3 residues: CASSTTGGKNTEAFF. CDR3 nucleotides: TGTGCCAGTAGTACCACAGGGGGCAAGAACACTGAAGCTTTCTTT.

This clonotype was picked up many times. This chain links TRBV6-1 with TRBJ2-1; D may match TRBD1 or TRBD2 (5 bases each). The CDR3 extends over 17 amino acids. CDR1 is MNHNS and CDR2 is SASEGT in the germline V gene. V was clipped by 7 bases and J by 0 bases, with 19 bases between them. CDR3 DNA sequence: TGTGCCAGCACCTCAATCAGTCGGGGCTCCTCCTACAATGAGCAGTTCTTC. It yields the protein CASTSISRGSSYNEQFF.

The chain uses TRBV4-1 and TRBJ2-1; 7 bases line up with TRBD2. The CDR3 is made up of 14 amino acids. Germline CDR1 and CDR2: MGHRA and YSYEKL. The V gene end was trimmed by 0 bases and the J gene end by 6 bases; junction bases not matched to a gene: 2. The CDR3 coding sequence is TGCGCCAGCAGCCAAGATCCGGGGGGCAATGAGCAGTTCTTC. It specifies CASSQDPGGNEQFF.

In this sample, this clonotype turned up a few times. The rearrangement links TRBV6-1 to TRBJ2-2; 9 bases fit TRBD2. Trimming took 5 bases from V and 5 from J; bases not matched to a gene: 6. This CDR3 has 15 amino acids. Per the germline V gene, CDR1 is MNHNS and CDR2 is SASEGT. The CDR3 region is CASSYAGGPTGELFF. CDR3 nucleotide sequence: TGTGCCAGCAGTTACGCGGGAGGGCCGACCGGGGAGCTGTTTTTT.

This clonotype was counted many times. The V and J genes are TRBV7-2 and TRBJ1-6; a weak D match, TRBD1 (6 bases). Germline lookup yields CDR1 SGHTA and CDR2 FQGNSA. The CDR3 extends over 14 amino acids. V was cut by 4 bases and J by 6 bases, with 10 bases left in between. CDR3 in amino acids: CASSSGEPNSPLHF. The DNA for the CDR3 is TGTGCCAGCAGCTCAGGGGAACCTAATTCACCCCTCCACTTT.

This clonotype was counted at least ten times. V usage is TRBV5-1 and J usage is TRBJ2-7, with TRBD2 identical over 7 bases. CDR1 is SGHRS and CDR2 is YFSETQ in the germline V gene. This CDR3 contains 15 residues. The trim removed 5 bases at V and 0 bases at J, leaving 8 bases unmatched. CDR3 amino acids: CASRRAGINSYEQYF. For the CDR3, the DNA is TGCGCCAGCAGGCGAGCGGGGATTAACTCCTACGAGCAGTACTTC.